What follows describes a single TCR beta chain. This sample was taken from a study of cytomegalovirus exposure and HLA in healthy donors. The wider study: Genetic ancestry analysis placed about 80% of the approximately 400 donors that were genotyped in the Caucasian-associated cluster.

The study ran its PCR with 60 Vbeta and 13 Jbeta primers. Assay used: immunoSEQ multiplex PCR; TCRdb lists only in-frame clones, some missing. The table lists roughly 100,000 clones, 60% to 85% of them singletons, with over 6.5% in the top ten. The TCR sequence derives from a woman aged 40-49 years in good health and CMV-seropositive. Sequenced sample: PBMCs.

This chain's CDR3 is CASSLLGGVPQPLHF. The CDR3 region has the DNA TGTGCCAGCAGCTTACTGGGCGGGGTCCCCCAGCCCCTCCACTTT. This chain connects TRBV11-2 to TRBJ1-6; D is uncertain. Germline V gene sequence: CDR1 SGHAT, CDR2 FQNNGV. This CDR3 contains 15 residues. Deletions cut 2 bases from V and 13 bases from J, with 18 bases between.